Below, one T cell receptor beta chain is given with its context. The antigen remains undetermined. The germline CDR1 and CDR2 sequences are SGHTA and FQGNSA. This CDR3 spans 13 amino acids. Trimming took 1 base from V and 5 from J, leaving 8 bases between them. This record comes from a study of T cell responses to AZD1222 COVID-19 vaccine. For the study at large: Timing groups of about 4 and about 12 weeks for second doses were pooled. Findings and limits, study-wide: Spike-specific TCR breadth and depth were elevated following two AZD1222 doses. The donors showed a predominance of white British ancestry and of females, with possible underestimation of clonal diversity.

Here immunoSEQ multiplex PCR was the method, and the copy in TCRdb shows in-frame clones only, minus some. The sample has 85,000 to 100,000 clones; just over 85% are singletons. V and J are TRBV7-2 and TRBJ2-5, with D perhaps matching TRBD2 (6 bases). The receptor's source is an adult in good health. The sequenced sample was peripheral blood, obtained on day 0 of AZD1222 vaccination. Here the CDR3 reads CASSLGLAETQYF. The CDR3 DNA sequence: TGTGCCAGCAGCTTAGGTCTAGCGGAGACCCAGTACTTC.